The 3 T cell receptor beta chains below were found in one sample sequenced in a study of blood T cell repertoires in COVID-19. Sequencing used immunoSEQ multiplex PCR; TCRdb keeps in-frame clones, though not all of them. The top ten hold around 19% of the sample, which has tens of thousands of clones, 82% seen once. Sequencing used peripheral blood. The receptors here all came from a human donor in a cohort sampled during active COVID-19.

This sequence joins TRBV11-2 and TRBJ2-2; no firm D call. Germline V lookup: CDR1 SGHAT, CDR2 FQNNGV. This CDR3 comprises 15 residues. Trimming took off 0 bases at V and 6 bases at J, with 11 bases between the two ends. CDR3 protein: CASSLDLYRAGELFF. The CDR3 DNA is TGTGCCAGCAGCTTAGATCTTTACCGGGCCGGGGAGCTGTTTTTT.

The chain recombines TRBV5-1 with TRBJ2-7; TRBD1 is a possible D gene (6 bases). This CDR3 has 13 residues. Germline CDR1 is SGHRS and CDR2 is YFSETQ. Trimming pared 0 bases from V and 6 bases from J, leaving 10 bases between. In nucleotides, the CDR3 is TGCGCCAGCAGCTTGGACAGGGCGGGCGAGCAGTACTTC. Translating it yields CASSLDRAGEQYF.

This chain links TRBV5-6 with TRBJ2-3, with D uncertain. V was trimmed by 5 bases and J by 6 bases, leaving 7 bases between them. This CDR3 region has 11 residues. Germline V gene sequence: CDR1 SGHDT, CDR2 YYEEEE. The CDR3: CASRFGDTQYF. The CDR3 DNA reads TGTGCCAGCAGGTTCGGGGATACGCAGTATTTT.